This note documents a single T cell receptor (beta chain) sequence. This CDR3 is 13 amino acids long. Germline V gives CDR1 LGHDT, CDR2 YNNKEL (reference sequence). V gave up 3 bases and J gave up 7 bases; unmatched junction bases: 1. This sample is drawn from a study of CD8 T cells in Susac syndrome. The multiple sclerosis control group comprised treatment-naive patients with stable or active relapsing-remitting disease. Random hexamers were used to reverse transcribe roughly 0.45 to 1 ug of RNA. The immunoSEQ assay covered 54 Vbeta and 13 Jbeta segments for CDR3. MiXCR, applied by TCRdb to the immunoSEQ multiplex PCR reads, yields one record per CDR3 protein. The sample lists roughly 170,000 distinct CDR3 sequences, 85% to 95% occurring once.

The TCR sequence derives from a human donor with multiple sclerosis. Sequenced: CD4+ T cells from PBMCs. The genes are TRBV3-1 and TRBJ2-4, with 9 bases that match TRBD1. CDR3: CASSQGQGNIQYF. The CDR3 bases are TGTGCCAGCAGCCAGGGACAGGGTAACATTCAGTACTTC.